Listed below are T cell receptor beta chains from one sample, sequenced in a study of monozygotic twins with cystic fibrosis. Sequenced by immunoSEQ multiplex PCR; TCRdb stores in-frame clones only, minus some. Of under 25,000 clones in the sample, around 97% are singletons; the top ten hold 1.5% to 2%. The sample comprised blood. These receptors were obtained from a woman aged 30 to 39 with cystic fibrosis. Each CDR3 is given with its conserved first and last residue. The D gene is left open where the match is weak. The size of a clone is reported for some rows only, either as once, few or many, or as a class for expanded clones.

abundance	d_gene	v_gene	len	j_gene	CDR3aa	CDR3nt
.	TRBD2	TRBV5-1	17	TRBJ2-5	CASSLGTSGATEETQYF	TGCGCCAGCAGCTTGGGTACTAGCGGGGCGACCGAAGAGACCCAGTACTTC
.	.	TRBV19	15	TRBJ1-3	CASNFQGTSGNTIYF	TGTGCCAGTAACTTCCAGGGGACATCTGGAAACACCATATATTTT
.	.	TRBV6-5	14	TRBJ1-1	CASTREPMNTEAFF	TGTGCCAGCACTCGAGAGCCGATGAACACTGAAGCTTTCTTT
.	.	TRBV11-2	18	TRBJ2-7	CASSFFWIPGTTPYEQYF	TGTGCCAGCAGCTTTTTCTGGATACCCGGGACAACACCCTACGAGCAGTACTTC
.	TRBD1	TRBV6-1	17	TRBJ1-2	CASSEAEDRAYNYGYTF	TGTGCCAGCAGTGAAGCTGAGGACAGGGCGTATAACTATGGCTACACCTTC
.	TRBD2	TRBV15	16	TRBJ2-1	CATSRDSGGAEDEQFF	TGTGCCACCAGCAGAGATAGCGGGGGGGCCGAAGATGAGCAGTTCTTC
.	.	TRBV6-5	14	TRBJ2-7	CASSYSQGFYEQYF	TGTGCCAGCAGTTACTCGCAGGGGTTCTACGAGCAGTACTTC
.	.	TRBV4-1	16	TRBJ1-2	CASSQEGGGVFGGYTF	TGCGCCAGCAGCCAAGAAGGGGGAGGGGTTTTTGGTGGCTACACCTTC
.	.	TRBV2	14	TRBJ1-1	CASSEGGRITEAFF	TGTGCCAGCAGTGAAGGGGGGCGGATCACTGAAGCTTTCTTT
.	TRBD1	TRBV7-2	16	TRBJ1-5	CASSWGQGGGNQPQHF	TGTGCCAGCAGCTGGGGACAGGGCGGAGGCAATCAGCCCCAGCATTTT
.	TRBD1	TRBV12-5	12	TRBJ1-1	CASGLGQGRAFF	TGTGCTAGTGGTTTGGGACAGGGTAGGGCTTTCTTT
.	.	TRBV6-5	14	TRBJ1-2	CASGVSAGIYGYTF	TGTGCCAGCGGAGTCAGCGCCGGGATCTATGGCTACACCTTC
.	TRBD2	TRBV5-1	16	TRBJ2-3	CASSWTSGGVTDTQYF	TGCGCCAGCAGCTGGACTAGCGGGGGAGTCACAGATACGCAGTATTTT
.	.	TRBV4-1	14	TRBJ1-1	CASSRTRAPAEAFF	TGCGCCAGCAGCCGTACCAGGGCGCCCGCTGAAGCTTTCTTT
.	TRBD2	TRBV6-4	15	TRBJ2-1	CASSDRGGANNEQFF	TGTGCCAGCAGTGACCGGGGGGGGGCCAACAATGAGCAGTTCTTC
.	TRBD2	TRBV27	18	TRBJ2-3	CASSRLADSSRSTDTQYF	TGTGCCAGCAGCCGACTAGCGGATTCCTCACGTAGCACAGATACGCAGTATTTT
.	TRBD2	TRBV27	18	TRBJ2-5	CASSLIGTSGAWGETQYF	TGTGCCAGCAGTTTAATTGGGACTAGCGGGGCCTGGGGAGAGACCCAGTACTTC
.	TRBD1	TRBV28	18	TRBJ1-2	CASSLSGGAIGMRYGYTF	TGTGCCAGCAGTTTGTCAGGGGGCGCCATAGGTATGAGATACGGCTACACCTTC
.	.	TRBV6-1	12	TRBJ1-1	CASSLGRIQAFF	TGTGCCAGCAGCCTCGGACGTATTCAAGCTTTCTTT
.	.	TRBV15	15	TRBJ1-1	CATSRDRRLNTEAFF	TGTGCCACCAGCAGAGATCGTAGACTGAACACTGAAGCTTTCTTT
.	TRBD2	TRBV29-1	14	TRBJ2-5	CSAVGLAATGTQYF	TGCAGCGCCGTGGGACTAGCGGCGACGGGAACCCAGTACTTC
once	TRBD1	TRBV5-1	13	TRBJ2-7	CASSTGQGTEQYF	TGCGCCAGCAGCACAGGACAGGGAACCGAGCAGTACTTC
.	.	TRBV18	18	TRBJ2-6	CASSSRRQGTSGANVLTF	TGTGCCAGCTCAAGTCGTCGTCAGGGAACGAGTGGGGCCAACGTCCTGACTTTC
.	TRBD1	TRBV5-4	14	TRBJ1-1	CASSGGQGYTEAFF	TGTGCCAGCAGCGGCGGACAGGGGTACACTGAAGCTTTCTTT
.	.	TRBV29-1	13	TRBJ1-1	CSVRGRVGTEAFF	TGCAGCGTTCGAGGGCGGGTTGGCACTGAAGCTTTCTTT
.	TRBD1	TRBV5-8	14	TRBJ2-7	CASSKDRDLYEQYF	TGTGCCAGCAGCAAGGACAGGGATCTTTACGAGCAGTACTTC
.	.	TRBV5-6	13	TRBJ2-7	CASSPRRVGEQYF	TGTGCCAGCAGCCCAAGGCGGGTGGGGGAGCAGTACTTC
.	TRBD1	TRBV11-2	16	TRBJ1-1	CASRPPGQEENTEAFF	TGTGCCAGCAGACCACCGGGACAGGAGGAAAACACTGAAGCTTTCTTT
once	TRBD2	TRBV9	15	TRBJ2-3	CASSVGGLGGDTQYF	TGTGCCAGCAGCGTAGGGGGACTAGGAGGAGATACGCAGTATTTT
.	TRBD1	TRBV29-1	14	TRBJ1-1	CSVAPLTGDTEAFF	TGCAGCGTGGCACCTCTGACAGGGGACACTGAAGCTTTCTTT
.	.	TRBV6-1	16	TRBJ1-5	CASSEDFGAGNQPQHF	.
.	.	TRBV5-6	13	TRBJ2-5	CASSPQGEGTQYF	TGTGCCAGCAGCCCACAGGGTGAAGGGACCCAGTACTTC